This note documents a single T cell receptor (beta chain) sequence. What it recognizes is unknown. The record originates from a study of monozygotic twins with inflammatory bowel disease. Study results and limitations: Extra variability in the repertoires of patients may have come from differing immunosuppressive treatments.

Reanalyzing the 5' RACE reads, TCRdb keeps one entry per CDR3 protein, without DNA. This sample carries a few hundred thousand distinct CDR3 sequences, with 5.6% going to the ten biggest clones. CDR1 is SEHNR and CDR2 is FQNEAQ in the germline V gene (reference sequence). The CDR3 has 12 residues. V and J are TRBV7-9 and TRBJ2-1. The specimen was blood. This TCR derives from a human donor with ulcerative colitis or Crohn's disease, or a healthy co-twin of an affected twin (not recorded which). CDR3 in amino acids: CASSLSDNEQFF.